The present T cell receptor beta chain was sequenced within a study of graft-versus-host responses after intestinal transplantation. Study-level findings and limits: Ileal or blood samples showed some GvH clones first, and such clones were also found in recipient marrow.

With V trimmed by 3 bases and J by 4 bases, 9 bases remained unmatched. The germline CDR1 and CDR2 sequences are ENHRY and SYGVKD. The CDR3 runs to 16 residues. Sequenced by immunoSEQ multiplex PCR; TCRdb stores in-frame clones only, minus some. The sample contains 60,000 to 80,000 clones, less than 95% of which appear only once. As regards this clone: What it binds is unknown.

The sample here was unstimulated CD8+ T cells sorted from spleen or lymph node cells, taken before intestinal transplant. The V gene is TRBV10-3, the J gene TRBJ2-1; 7 bases are a match to TRBD2. The clonotype originates from a human donor who received an intestinal transplant. The CDR3 reads CAISDPGGNVYNEQFF. The DNA of the CDR3 is TGTGCCATCAGTGACCCGGGGGGAAACGTATACAATGAGCAGTTCTTC.